This TCR beta chain was recovered during a study of T cells expressing NK-cell markers. On the study more broadly: It was from sorted CD3+CD56+NKG2C+, CD3+CD56+NKG2C- and CD3+CD56-NKG2C+ T cells that TCR beta repertoires came. One of eight sequenced donors was HCMV-seronegative; the other seven were seropositive.

In germline, CDR1 is SGHNT, CDR2 YYREEE (reference sequence). The CDR3 sequence is 14 residues long. Remarks on this clonotype: Its antigen is unknown.

Overall study results and limits: CD8+ T cells in over five donors included dominant NKG2C+ clonotypes at roughly 1.0-8%.

5'RACE template switching with UMIs produced the TCR beta cDNA. TCRdb reanalyzed the 5' RACE reads and collapses them to one entry per CDR3 protein, without DNA. Seen in this sample are around 180,000 distinct CDR3 sequences; the ten most common clones hold 20% to 25%. This chain connects TRBV5-4 to TRBJ2-2; there is no DNA to check the TCRdb D call of TRBD1. The receptor was derived from a man aged 18-70 years in good health. What was sequenced was blood T cells: a sorted CD56 or NKG2C T cell subset, CD4+ or CD8+ T cells, or bulk PBMC T cells (not recorded which). CDR3 protein: CASSTTYRAEELFF.